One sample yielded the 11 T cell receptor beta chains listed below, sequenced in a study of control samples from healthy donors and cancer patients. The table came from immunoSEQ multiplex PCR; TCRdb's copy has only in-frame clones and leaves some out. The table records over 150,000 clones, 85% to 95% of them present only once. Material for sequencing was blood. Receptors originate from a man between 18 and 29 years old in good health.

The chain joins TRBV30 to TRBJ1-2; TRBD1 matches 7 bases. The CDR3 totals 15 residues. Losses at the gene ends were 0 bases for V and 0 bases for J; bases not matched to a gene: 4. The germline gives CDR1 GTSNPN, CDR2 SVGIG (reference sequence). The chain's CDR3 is CAWSVLGQANYGYTF. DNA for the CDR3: TGTGCCTGGAGTGTCCTAGGACAGGCTAACTATGGCTACACCTTC.

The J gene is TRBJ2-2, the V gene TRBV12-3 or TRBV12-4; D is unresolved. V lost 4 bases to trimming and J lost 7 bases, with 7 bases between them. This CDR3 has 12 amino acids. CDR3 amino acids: CASSWDVGELFF. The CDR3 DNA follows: TGTGCCAGCAGTTGGGATGTCGGGGAGCTGTTTTTT.

The CDR3 here is CAWSAGQAMDGYTEAFF. Written as DNA, the CDR3 is TGTGCCTGGAGTGCGGGACAGGCGATGGATGGGTACACTGAAGCTTTCTTT. The chain employs TRBV30 and TRBJ1-1, with TRBD1 matching 8 bases. J was trimmed by 3 bases and V by 1 base; bases with no gene match: 13. In germline, CDR1 is GTSNPN, CDR2 SVGIG (reference sequence). The CDR3 is made up of 17 amino acids.

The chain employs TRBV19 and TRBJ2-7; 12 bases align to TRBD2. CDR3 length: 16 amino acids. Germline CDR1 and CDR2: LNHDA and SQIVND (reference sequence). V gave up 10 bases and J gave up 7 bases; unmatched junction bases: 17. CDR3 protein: CATSSTSGGLVREQYF. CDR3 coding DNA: TGTGCCACCTCCAGCACTAGCGGGGGGTTGGTGAGGGAGCAGTACTTC.

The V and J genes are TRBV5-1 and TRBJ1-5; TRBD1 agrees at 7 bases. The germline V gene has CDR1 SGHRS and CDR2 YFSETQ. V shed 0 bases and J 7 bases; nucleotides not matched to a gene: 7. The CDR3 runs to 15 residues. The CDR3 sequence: CASSLGGTDTQPQHF. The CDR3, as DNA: TGCGCCAGCAGCTTGGGTGGGACAGATACCCAGCCCCAGCATTTT.

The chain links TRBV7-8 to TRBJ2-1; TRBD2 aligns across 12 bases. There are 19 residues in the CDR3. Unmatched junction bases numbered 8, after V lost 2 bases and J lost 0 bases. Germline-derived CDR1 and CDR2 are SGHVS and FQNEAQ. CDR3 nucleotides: TGTGCCAGCAGCTTACGACTAGCGGGGGCGCCGAGCTCCTACAATGAGCAGTTCTTC. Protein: CASSLRLAGAPSSYNEQFF. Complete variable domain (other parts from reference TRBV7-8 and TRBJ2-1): GAGVSQSPRYKVAKRGQDVALRCDPISGHVSLFWYQQALGQGPEFLTYFQNEAQLDKSGLPSDRFFAERPEGSVSTLKIQRTQQEDSAVYLCASSLRLAGAPSSYNEQFFGPGTRLTVL.

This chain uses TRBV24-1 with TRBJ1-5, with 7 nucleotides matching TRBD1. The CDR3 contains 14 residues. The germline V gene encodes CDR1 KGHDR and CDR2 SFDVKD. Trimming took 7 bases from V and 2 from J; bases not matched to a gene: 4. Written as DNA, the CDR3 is TGTGCCACCAGCGGCGGGACAGGCAATCAGCCCCAGCATTTT. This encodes CATSGGTGNQPQHF.

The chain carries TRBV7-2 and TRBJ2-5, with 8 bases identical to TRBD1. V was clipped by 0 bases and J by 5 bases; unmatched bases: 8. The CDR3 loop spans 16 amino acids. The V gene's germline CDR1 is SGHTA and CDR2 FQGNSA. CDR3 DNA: TGTGCCAGCAGCTTAGCGGGCAGGGGGCGGTTGGAGACCCAGTACTTC. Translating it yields CASSLAGRGRLETQYF.

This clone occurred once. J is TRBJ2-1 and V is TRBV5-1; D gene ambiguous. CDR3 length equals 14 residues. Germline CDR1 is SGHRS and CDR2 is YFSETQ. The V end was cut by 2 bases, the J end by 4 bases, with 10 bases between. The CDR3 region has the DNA TGCGCCAGCAGCTTTACAGAGCCTTACAATGAGCAGTTCTTC. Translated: CASSFTEPYNEQFF.

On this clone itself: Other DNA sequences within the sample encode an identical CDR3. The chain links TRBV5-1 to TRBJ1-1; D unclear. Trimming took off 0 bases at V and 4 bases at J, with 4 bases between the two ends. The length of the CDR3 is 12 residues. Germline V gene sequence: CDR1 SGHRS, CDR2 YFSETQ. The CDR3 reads CASSLVGTEAFF. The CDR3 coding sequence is TGCGCCAGCAGCTTGGTTGGCACTGAAGCTTTCTTT.

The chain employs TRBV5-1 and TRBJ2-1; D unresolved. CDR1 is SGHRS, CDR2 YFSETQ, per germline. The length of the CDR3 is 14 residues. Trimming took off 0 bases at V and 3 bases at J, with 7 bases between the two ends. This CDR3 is CASSLGEGYNEQFF. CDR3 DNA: TGCGCCAGCAGCTTGGGGGAAGGCTACAATGAGCAGTTCTTC.